This T cell receptor beta chain emerged from a study of T cell repertoires in ileal Crohn's disease. As for the study in general: At surgery, 35% to 40% of patients smoked, with median disease duration 7.9 years.

The table came from immunoSEQ multiplex PCR; TCRdb's copy has only in-frame clones and leaves some out. Of under 2,000 clones listed, around 83% were seen once; the top ten hold roughly 6.6%. Trimming removed 5 bases from V and 8 bases from J, with 15 bases in between. This CDR3 contains 13 residues. CDR1 is SGHNT, CDR2 YENEEA, per germline. In regard to this clone: The antigen is undetermined.

Study-wide results and caveats: Postoperative endoscopy occurred within one year, median approximately 7 months. Mucosal expansions were suggested to be mainly CD8 T cells. Clonal expansions were more frequent in active smokers than non-smokers at surgery.

Sample time point: neoterminal ileum biopsy at postoperative endoscopy, about 6 months after surgery. This chain uses TRBV11-3 with TRBJ1-1, with D unresolved. This clonotype originated in an adult with Crohn's disease. The sequencing sample was made of ileal tissue. DNA for the CDR3: TGTGCCAGCAGCGCAGGAGGTTCCAAGGAAGCTTTCTTT. Amino acid sequence: CASSAGGSKEAFF.